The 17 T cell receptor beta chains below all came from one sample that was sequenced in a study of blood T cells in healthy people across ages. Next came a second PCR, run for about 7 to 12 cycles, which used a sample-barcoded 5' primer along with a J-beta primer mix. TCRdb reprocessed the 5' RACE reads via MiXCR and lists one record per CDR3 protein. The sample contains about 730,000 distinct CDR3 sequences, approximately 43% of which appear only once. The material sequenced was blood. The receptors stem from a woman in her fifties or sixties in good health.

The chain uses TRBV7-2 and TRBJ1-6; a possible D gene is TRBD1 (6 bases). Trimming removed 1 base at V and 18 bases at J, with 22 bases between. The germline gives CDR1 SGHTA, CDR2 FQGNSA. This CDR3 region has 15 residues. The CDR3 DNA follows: TGTGCCAGCAGCTTAGGGACAGCAGGAGCAGTGGACCCCCACTTT. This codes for CASSLGTAGAVDPHF.

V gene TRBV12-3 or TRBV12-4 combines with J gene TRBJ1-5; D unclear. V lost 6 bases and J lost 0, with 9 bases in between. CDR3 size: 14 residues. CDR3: CASSPLNSNQPQHF. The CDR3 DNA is TGTGCCAGCAGCCCATTGAATAGCAATCAGCCCCAGCATTTT.

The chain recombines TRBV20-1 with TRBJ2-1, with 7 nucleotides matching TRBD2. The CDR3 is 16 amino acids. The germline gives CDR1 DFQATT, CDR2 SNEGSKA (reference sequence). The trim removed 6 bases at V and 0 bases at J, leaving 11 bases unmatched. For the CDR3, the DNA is TGCAGTGCCCCCTGGGGGGGGGGAACCTCCTACAATGAGCAGTTCTTC. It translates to CSAPWGGGTSYNEQFF.

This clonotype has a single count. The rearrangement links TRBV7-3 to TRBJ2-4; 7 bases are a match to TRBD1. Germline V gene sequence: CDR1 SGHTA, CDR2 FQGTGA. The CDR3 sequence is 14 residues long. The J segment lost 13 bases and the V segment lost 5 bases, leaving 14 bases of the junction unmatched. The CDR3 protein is CASSPTGCSNEQYF. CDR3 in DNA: TGTGCCAGCAGCCCGACAGGGTGTTCCAATGAGCAGTACTTC.

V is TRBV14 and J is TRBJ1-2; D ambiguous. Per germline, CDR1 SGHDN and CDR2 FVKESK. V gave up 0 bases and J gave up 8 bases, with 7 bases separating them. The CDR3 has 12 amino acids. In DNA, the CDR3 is TGTGCCAGCAGCCAAGATCGTATAGGCTACACCTTC. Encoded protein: CASSQDRIGYTF.

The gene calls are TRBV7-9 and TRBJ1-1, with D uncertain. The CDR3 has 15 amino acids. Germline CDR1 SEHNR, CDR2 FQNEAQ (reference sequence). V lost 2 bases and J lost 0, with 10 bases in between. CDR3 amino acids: CASSLLGGLNTEAFF. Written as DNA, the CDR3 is TGTGCCAGCAGCTTACTCGGCGGGCTGAACACTGAAGCTTTCTTT.

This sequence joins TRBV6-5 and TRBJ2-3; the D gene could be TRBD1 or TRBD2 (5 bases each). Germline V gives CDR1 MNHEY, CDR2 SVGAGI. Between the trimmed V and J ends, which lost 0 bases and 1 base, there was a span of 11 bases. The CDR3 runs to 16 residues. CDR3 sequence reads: CASSYSRGGGTDTQYF. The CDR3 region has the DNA TGTGCCAGCAGTTACTCGAGGGGTGGGGGCACAGATACGCAGTATTTT.

The CDR3 coding sequence is TGCAGTGCTAGAGATGGCGGGGGATCTTACAATGAGCAGTTCTTC. Its protein is CSARDGGGSYNEQFF. The chain combines TRBV20-1 with TRBJ2-1; the match to TRBD2 covers 7 bases. V dropped 0 bases and J dropped 4; count of bases not matched to a gene: 6. CDR3 length: 15 amino acids. The V gene's germline CDR1 is DFQATT and CDR2 SNEGSKA (reference sequence).

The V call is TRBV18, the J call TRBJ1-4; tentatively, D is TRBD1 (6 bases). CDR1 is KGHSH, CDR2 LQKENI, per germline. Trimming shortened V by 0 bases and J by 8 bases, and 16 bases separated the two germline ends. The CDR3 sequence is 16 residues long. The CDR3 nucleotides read TGTGCCAGCTCACCACCGTCCTGGACAGAAGGGGAAAAACTGTTTTTT. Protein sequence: CASSPPSWTEGEKLFF.

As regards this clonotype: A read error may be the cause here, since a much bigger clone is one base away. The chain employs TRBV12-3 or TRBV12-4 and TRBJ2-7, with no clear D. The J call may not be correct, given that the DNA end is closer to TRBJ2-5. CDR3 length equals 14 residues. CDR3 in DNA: TGTGCCAGCAGCCCCGGCGGCCAACGGGAGACCCAGTACTTC. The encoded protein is CASSPGGQRETQYF.

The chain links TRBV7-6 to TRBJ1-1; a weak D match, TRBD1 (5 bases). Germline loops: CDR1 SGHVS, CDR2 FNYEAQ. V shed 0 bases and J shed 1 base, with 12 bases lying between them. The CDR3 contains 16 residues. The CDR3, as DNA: TGTGCCAGCAGCTTAGCGGTAACAGGAGCGAACACTGAAGCTTTCTTT. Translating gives CASSLAVTGANTEAFF.

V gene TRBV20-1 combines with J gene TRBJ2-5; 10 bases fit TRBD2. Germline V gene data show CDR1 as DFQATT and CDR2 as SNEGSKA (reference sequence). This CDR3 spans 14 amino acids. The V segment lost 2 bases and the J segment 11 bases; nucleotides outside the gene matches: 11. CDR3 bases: TGCAGTGCTAGATTGCTAGCGGGAGTCAAGGAGCAGTACTTC. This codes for CSARLLAGVKEQYF.

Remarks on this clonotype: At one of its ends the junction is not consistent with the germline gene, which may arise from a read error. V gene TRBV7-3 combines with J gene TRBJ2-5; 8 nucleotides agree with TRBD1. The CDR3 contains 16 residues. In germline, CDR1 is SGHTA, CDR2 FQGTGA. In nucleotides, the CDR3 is TGTGCCAGCAGCCTTCACGGGACAGGCAACCAAGAGGCCCAGTACTTC. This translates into CASSLHGTGNQEAQYF. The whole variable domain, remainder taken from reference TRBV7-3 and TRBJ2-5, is GAGVSQTPSNKVTEKGKYVELRCDPISGHTALYWYRQSLGQGPEFLIYFQGTGAADDSGLPNDRFFAVRPEGSVSTLKIQRTERGDSAVYLCASSLHGTGNQEAQYFGPGTRLLVL.

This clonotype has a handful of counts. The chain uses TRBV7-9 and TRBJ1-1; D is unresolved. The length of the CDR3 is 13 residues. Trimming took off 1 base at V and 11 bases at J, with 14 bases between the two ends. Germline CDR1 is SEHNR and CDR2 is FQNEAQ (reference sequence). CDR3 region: CASSLGDFRRAFF. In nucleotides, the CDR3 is TGTGCCAGCAGCTTAGGAGACTTCCGTAGGGCTTTCTTT.

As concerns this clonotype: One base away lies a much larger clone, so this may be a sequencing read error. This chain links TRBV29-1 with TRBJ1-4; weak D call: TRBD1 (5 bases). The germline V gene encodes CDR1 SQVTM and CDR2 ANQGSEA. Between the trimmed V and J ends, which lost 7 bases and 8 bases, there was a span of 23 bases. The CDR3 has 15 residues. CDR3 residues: CSAALAGSGGEKLFF. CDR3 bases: TGCAGCGCCGCACTCGCAGGGTCAGGCGGAGAAAAACTGTTTTTT.

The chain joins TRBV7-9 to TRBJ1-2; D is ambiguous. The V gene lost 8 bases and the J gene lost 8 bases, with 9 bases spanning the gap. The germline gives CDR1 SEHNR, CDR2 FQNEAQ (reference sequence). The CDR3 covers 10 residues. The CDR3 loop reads CASGRKGYTF. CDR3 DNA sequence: TGTGCCAGCGGACGAAAGGGCTACACCTTC. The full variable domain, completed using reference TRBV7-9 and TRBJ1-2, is DTGVSQNPRHKITKRGQNVTFRCDPISEHNRLYWYRQTLGQGPEFLTYFQNEAQLEKSRLLSDRFSAERPKGSFSTLEIQRTEQGDSAMYLCASGRKGYTFGSGTRLTVV.

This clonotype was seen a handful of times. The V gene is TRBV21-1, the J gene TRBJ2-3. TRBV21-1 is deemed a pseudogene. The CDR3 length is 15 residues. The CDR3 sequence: CASSKVMSSTDTQYF. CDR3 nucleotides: TGTGCCAGCAGCAAAGTTATGTCAAGCACAGATACGCAGTATTTT.